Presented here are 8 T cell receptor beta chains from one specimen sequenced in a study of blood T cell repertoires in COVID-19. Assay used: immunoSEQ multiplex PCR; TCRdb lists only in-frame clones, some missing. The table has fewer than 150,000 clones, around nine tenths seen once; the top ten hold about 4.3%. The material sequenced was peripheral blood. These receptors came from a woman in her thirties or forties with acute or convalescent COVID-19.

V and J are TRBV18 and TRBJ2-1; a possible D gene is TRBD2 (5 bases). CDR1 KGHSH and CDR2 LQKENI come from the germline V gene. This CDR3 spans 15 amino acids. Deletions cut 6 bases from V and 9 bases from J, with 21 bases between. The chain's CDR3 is CASSPLGGPQVEQFF. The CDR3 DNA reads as TGTGCCAGCTCGCCTCTTGGAGGCCCTCAGGTTGAGCAGTTCTTC. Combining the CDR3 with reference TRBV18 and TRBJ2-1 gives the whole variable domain NAGVMQNPRHLVRRRGQEARLRCSPMKGHSHVYWYRQLPEEGLKFMVYLQKENIIDESGMPKERFSAEFPKEGPSILRIQQVVRGDSAAYFCASSPLGGPQVEQFFGPGTRLTVL.

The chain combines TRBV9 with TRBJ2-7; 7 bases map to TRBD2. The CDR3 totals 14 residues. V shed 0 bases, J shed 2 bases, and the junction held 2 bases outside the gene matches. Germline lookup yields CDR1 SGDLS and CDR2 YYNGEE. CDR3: CASSVGGLPYEQYF. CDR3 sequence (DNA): TGTGCCAGCAGCGTAGGGGGACTACCCTACGAGCAGTACTTC.

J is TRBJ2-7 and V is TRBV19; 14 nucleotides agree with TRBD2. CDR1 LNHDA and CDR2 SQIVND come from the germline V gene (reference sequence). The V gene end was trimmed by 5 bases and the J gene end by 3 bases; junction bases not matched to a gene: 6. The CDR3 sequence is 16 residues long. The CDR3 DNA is TGTGCCAGTAGTCTGGGACTAGCGGGAGTCGGCTACGAGCAGTACTTC. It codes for CASSLGLAGVGYEQYF.

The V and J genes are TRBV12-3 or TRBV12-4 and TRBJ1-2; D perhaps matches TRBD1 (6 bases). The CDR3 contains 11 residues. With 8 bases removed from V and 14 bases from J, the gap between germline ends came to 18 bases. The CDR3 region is CASAIRGIWTF. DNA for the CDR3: TGTGCCAGCGCAATCAGGGGCATATGGACCTTC.

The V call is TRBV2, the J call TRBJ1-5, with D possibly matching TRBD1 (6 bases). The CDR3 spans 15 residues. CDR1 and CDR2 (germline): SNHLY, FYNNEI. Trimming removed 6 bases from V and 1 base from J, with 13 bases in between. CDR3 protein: CASSKAGASNQPQHF. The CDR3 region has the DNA TGTGCCAGCAGCAAAGCAGGGGCGAGCAATCAGCCCCAGCATTTT.

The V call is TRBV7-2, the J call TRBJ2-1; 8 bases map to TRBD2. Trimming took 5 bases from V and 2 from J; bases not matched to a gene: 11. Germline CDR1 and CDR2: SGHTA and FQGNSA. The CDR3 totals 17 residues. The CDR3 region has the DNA TGTGCCAGCAGCCCTCAGGCGGGGGGAGGAACCTACAATGAGCAGTTCTTC. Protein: CASSPQAGGGTYNEQFF.

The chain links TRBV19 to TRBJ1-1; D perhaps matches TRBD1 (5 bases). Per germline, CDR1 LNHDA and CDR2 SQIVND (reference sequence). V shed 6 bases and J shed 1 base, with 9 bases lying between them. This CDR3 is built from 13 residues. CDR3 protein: CASSPQGNTEAFF. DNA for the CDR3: TGTGCCAGTAGCCCTCAGGGGAACACTGAAGCTTTCTTT.

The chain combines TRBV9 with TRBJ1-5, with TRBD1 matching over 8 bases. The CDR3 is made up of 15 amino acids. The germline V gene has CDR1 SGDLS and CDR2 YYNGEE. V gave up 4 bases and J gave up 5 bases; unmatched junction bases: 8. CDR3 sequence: CASSPGTGKDQPQHF. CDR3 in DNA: TGTGCCAGCAGCCCGGGGACAGGAAAAGATCAGCCCCAGCATTTT.